This T cell receptor (beta chain) is drawn from a study of blood T cells in healthy people across ages (dated by TCRdb to about 2015). With regard to the full study: In model experiments, template switching captured about one uniquely barcoded TCR beta cDNA molecule for every two T cells. To track age-related changes in TCR beta repertoire diversity, the study relied on deep sequencing normalized with unique cDNA molecular identifiers. Four age groups were formed from the donors: young (average roughly 15 years), middle-aged (just under 40), aged (62) and long-lived (about 80). Donors of different ages were randomly distributed across sequencing lanes to avoid experimental bias. For two donors (one aged 18 to 29 and one aged 80 or older), the study analyzed two additional independent replicas of 1 million unique cDNA reads from the same blood draw. Overall study outcomes, separate from this receptor: Bulk unsorted PBMC profiling prevented conclusive comparison of naive and antigen-experienced compartments. Estimates of total diversity from one million sequenced T cells were regarded as lower bounds and underestimates. There was a strong correlation between observed TCR beta diversity and the percentage of naive T cells measured by flow cytometry. Compared with the aged group, the long-lived group had more naive CD4+ T cells, fewer expanded clones and increased TCR diversity, a pattern suggesting age selection. Because donor CMV infection status was unknown, age-related changes in expanded clonotypes were potentially confounded. Observed TCR beta diversity per million T cells fell roughly linearly with age, and a significant reduction was already apparent by age around 40.

Turning to this clonotype: No antigen is known for it. Base-call qualities are not available, and no considerably larger clone is one nucleotide away.

The germline V gene provides CDR1 SQVTM and CDR2 ANQGSEA. V is trimmed back by 8 bases and J by 6 bases, and the junction contains 6 bases that no gene match accounts for. The CDR3, cysteine through phenylalanine, is 12 amino acids long. Of all the DNA, just the CDR3 is kept, 36 bases in frame from base 1. Receptor amplification or capture employed 5' RACE. The sequencing machine was an Illumina HiSeq 2500. A second PCR of 7 to 11 cycles was performed with a sample-barcoded 5' primer and a J-beta primer mix. A unique molecular identifier was introduced onto each TCR beta cDNA molecule by a template-switch 5' adaptor carrying 12 random nucleotides. Each sample yielded at least 2.5 million CDR3-containing paired-end reads. First-strand cDNA was synthesized from all RNA with the Mint cDNA synthesis kit, primed by a TRBC-specific oligonucleotide. Following uracil-DNA glycosylase treatment, all cDNA underwent a first 18-cycle PCR with the universal primers M1SS and BC2_uni_R. The study's processing was this. Normalization of each sample was performed by random selection of 1 million high-quality reads, each carrying a distinct molecular identifier. Reads sharing molecular identifiers were discarded rather than binned into consensus sequences. CDR3 identification, clonotype clustering and error correction used MiTCR with a Q25 quality threshold and the strictest error-elimination algorithm. A nonparametric unseen species model using Euler transformation provided a lower-bound estimate of total TCR beta diversity. TCRdb trimmed the raw reads at Q25, called clones with MiXCR and kept productive beta chains. Every distinct CDR3 protein forms one entry, paired with its most common genes and DNA. The V and J calls were not made by the authors but by TCRdb's processing. A total of about 770,000 distinct CDR3 sequences appear in this sample, around 42% of them only once. The ten top clones hold nearly 20% of the sample.

Systemically healthy Caucasian individuals from Russia, roughly 40 in total and aged about 6 to 100 years, were included as donors. Each donor gave about 11 milliliters of peripheral blood, drawn into EDTA-treated Vacutainer tubes. Ficoll-Paque density-gradient centrifugation was used to isolate PBMCs, with at least 7 million obtained per sample. Total RNA, at least 5 micrograms per sample, was extracted from PBMCs with Trizol reagent. For every donor, an aliquot of PBMCs went through flow cytometry to measure the percentages of naive CD45RAhigh/CD27high T cells. The chain was built from TRBV29-1 and TRBJ2-4, with TRBD2 matching 8 junction bases. This clonotype originated in a man aged 60-69 years in good health. Specimen: blood. The nucleotide sequence reads TGCAGCACGCGAAGCGGGGGAAACATTCAGTACTTC. It is translated as CSTRSGGNIQYF.